These 2 T cell receptor beta chains came from one sample sequenced in a study of T cells after yellow fever vaccination. TCRdb re-derived calls from the 5' RACE reads in MiXCR, one entry per CDR3 protein. In the table there are a few hundred thousand distinct CDR3 sequences, around 3.9% of which are singletons. The sequencing here drew on PBMCs, taken on the day of the yellow fever booster vaccination. The receptors here all came from a man between 18 and 29 years old who received the YFV17D yellow fever vaccine.

This clonotype was counted ten times or more. The chain combines TRBV6-2 or TRBV6-3 with TRBJ2-1; D gene ambiguous. The germline V gene has CDR1 MNHEY and CDR2 SVGEGT. V was cut by 5 bases and J by 6 bases, with 23 bases left in between. The CDR3 runs to 17 residues. In nucleotides, the CDR3 is TGTGCCAGCAGTCAGAGATCATTACCCCTCTCGGGCAATGAGCAGTTCTTC. Translation gives CASSQRSLPLSGNEQFF.

This clonotype was detected a few times. This rearrangement joins TRBV11-3 to TRBJ2-7; D gene uncertain. Germline CDR1 and CDR2: SGHNT and YENEEA. Deletions cut 0 bases from V and 7 bases from J, with 10 bases between. The CDR3 extends over 13 amino acids. The CDR3 nucleotides are TGTGCCAGCAGCTTAGAGAACCTCGGGGAGCAGTACTTC. Translated: CASSLENLGEQYF.